This TCR beta chain was sequenced in a study of blood T cell repertoires in COVID-19. Study as a whole: The samples span acute and convalescent COVID-19 from the United States, Italy and Spain. In each case, the material was cDNA or gDNA derived from T cells, B-cell-depleted T cells, or PBMCs.

The V end was cut by 9 bases, the J end by 5 bases, with 13 bases between. Germline V gene sequence: CDR1 ENHRY, CDR2 SYGVKD. This CDR3 is built from 12 residues. Authors' processing steps: How many nucleated cells were present was estimated from reference gene primer amplification. Only in-frame clones appear in the TCRdb table, and some are missing; sequencing was by immunoSEQ multiplex PCR. V and J calls and clone size are those listed in that table; D and trimming were worked out from the DNA. The table has about 90,000 clones, 75% to 85% seen once; the top ten hold 10% to 15%. V and J are TRBV10-3 and TRBJ1-1; D gene unclear. The sequence came from a human donor in a cohort sampled during active COVID-19. Sequenced sample: peripheral blood. CDR3 residues: CAIGRSVTEAFF. CDR3 nucleotides: TGTGCCATAGGCCGGAGTGTTACTGAAGCTTTCTTT.